The next 5 T cell receptor beta chains were all read from a single sample in a study of blood T cells in healthy people across ages. Through a sample-barcoded 5' primer and a J-beta primer mix, a second PCR was run for roughly 7 to 12 cycles. Using its own MiXCR run on the 5' RACE reads, TCRdb lists one record per CDR3 protein. The table lists about 1.8 million distinct CDR3 sequences, 49% of them singletons, with around 2.1% in the top ten. Sequencing was performed on blood. The source is a woman aged 40-49 years in good health.

In its sample, this clonotype was seen once. This chain joins TRBV12-3 or TRBV12-4 and TRBJ2-1, with TRBD2 matching 11 bases. The length of the CDR3 is 16 residues. Germline trimming cut 6 bases from V and 4 bases from J; bases unmatched to any gene: 8. The CDR3 region is CASRARTSGGYNEQFF. The CDR3 coding sequence is TGTGCCAGCAGAGCAAGAACTAGCGGGGGTTACAATGAGCAGTTCTTC.

This clonotype has a handful of counts. The rearrangement links TRBV20-1 to TRBJ2-6; unclear D gene. From germline, CDR1 is DFQATT and CDR2 SNEGSKA (reference sequence). Trimming stripped 5 bases from V and 2 bases from J, with 4 bases between. The CDR3 is 12 amino acids. This chain's CDR3 is CSAPTGANVLTF. The DNA of the CDR3 is TGCAGTGCTCCGACTGGGGCCAACGTCCTGACTTTC.

This clonotype has only a few counts. The J gene is TRBJ2-1, the V gene TRBV5-1; 7 bases are shared with TRBD2. The CDR3 spans 15 residues. The germline gives CDR1 SGHRS, CDR2 YFSETQ. V lost 6 bases, J lost 7 bases, and 13 bases stayed unmatched. Here the CDR3 DNA reads TGCGCCAGCAAAATGGGGCTTCAAGCGGGGAATGAGCAGTTCTTC. Encoded protein: CASKMGLQAGNEQFF.

V is TRBV11-2 and J is TRBJ2-3; perhaps TRBD2 as D (7 bases). The CDR3 covers 18 residues. Trimming removed 2 bases at V and 3 bases at J, with 21 bases between. Per the germline V gene, CDR1 is SGHAT and CDR2 is FQNNGV. CDR3 amino acids: CASSLSFAGAGQTDTQYF. CDR3 sequence (DNA): TGTGCCAGCAGCTTATCTTTTGCGGGGGCAGGCCAAACAGATACGCAGTATTTT.

This clonotype has more than one count but fewer than ten. This chain connects TRBV4-1 to TRBJ1-5; D ambiguous. The germline CDR1 and CDR2 sequences are MGHRA and YSYEKL. The CDR3 extends over 14 amino acids. With 2 bases removed from V and 1 base from J, the gap between germline ends came to 6 bases. CDR3 nucleotide sequence: TGCGCCAGCAGCCAACCTCCAAGCAATCAGCCCCAGCATTTT. It encodes CASSQPPSNQPQHF.